This note documents a single T cell receptor (beta chain) sequence. Primed by a sample-barcoded 5' primer and a J-beta primer mix, a second PCR proceeded for roughly 6 to 12 cycles. TCRdb reanalysed the 5' RACE reads using MiXCR and keeps one entry per CDR3 protein. The sample lists almost 550,000 distinct CDR3 sequences, less than 25% occurring once. The CDR3 is 16 residues long. The germline V gene has CDR1 MNHEY and CDR2 SVGAGI. V was pared by 0 bases and J by 4 bases, with 6 bases of the junction left unmatched. The source of the sample is a study of blood T cells in healthy people across ages. This sample also belongs to another study, concerning T cells of mothers and their children.

This TCR was recovered from a boy aged 5-17 years in good health. This chain links TRBV6-5 with TRBJ1-1; TRBD1 matches 9 bases. The specimen sequenced was blood. The CDR3 is CASSYSTGGGSTEAFF. In DNA form, the CDR3 reads TGTGCCAGCAGTTACTCTACAGGGGGCGGAAGCACTGAAGCTTTCTTT.